The 24 T cell receptor beta chains presented below share a single source sample, sequenced in a study of shared clonotypes between healthy human individuals. Clones were read by immunoSEQ multiplex PCR, and TCRdb kept only the in-frame ones, dropping some. The table has over 950,000 clones, 77% seen once. The sample was memory CD4+ T cells from PBMCs. Subset reported: CD45RA-negative fraction. Receptors originate from a man between 18 and 29 years old in good health. Some clones in this sample may be carry-over from other donors' samples.

The CDR3 loop reads CAISYGTPGSYEQYF. The CDR3 DNA sequence: TGTGCCATCAGTTACGGGACTCCCGGCTCCTACGAGCAGTACTTC. The rearrangement joins TRBV10-3 to TRBJ2-7; D might be TRBD2 (6 bases). V lost 5 bases, J lost 0 bases, and 14 bases lay in between. The CDR3 totals 15 residues. Germline V gene lookup returns CDR1 ENHRY and CDR2 SYGVKD.

The genes are TRBV5-4 and TRBJ2-3, with a possible D match to TRBD2 (6 bases). The CDR3 spans 15 residues. Deletions cut 7 bases from V and 0 bases from J, with 15 bases between. Germline V gene sequence: CDR1 SGHNT, CDR2 YYREEE (reference sequence). This CDR3 is CASEVGGTSTDTQYF. The CDR3 DNA reads TGTGCCAGCGAGGTTGGCGGGACTAGCACAGATACGCAGTATTTT.

This clone was detected only a few times. It differs at one base from a far larger clone, so likely a read error. The chain links TRBV11-1 to TRBJ2-7; tentatively, D is TRBD2 (6 bases). The CDR3 has 14 residues. The germline V and J ends were trimmed by 3 bases and 0 bases, with 9 bases remaining between them. Germline loops: CDR1 SGHAT, CDR2 FQDESV (reference sequence). CDR3 DNA: TGTGCCAGCAGCTTTTACGGGAGCTCCTACGAGCAGTACTTC. Its translation: CASSFYGSSYEQYF. Supplemented by reference TRBV11-1 and TRBJ2-7, the full variable domain reads EAEVAQSPRYKITEKSQAVAFWCDPISGHATLYWYRQILGQGPELLVQFQDESVVDDSQLPKDRFSAERLKGVDSTLKIQPAELGDSAMYLCASSFYGSSYEQYFGPGTRLTVT.

V is TRBV5-5 and J is TRBJ2-5; 7 positions agree with TRBD2. V gave up 0 bases and J gave up 10 bases; unmatched junction bases: 6. The germline V gene has CDR1 SGHKS and CDR2 YYEKEE (reference sequence). The CDR3 has 13 amino acids. CDR3 DNA: TGTGCCAGCAGCTTGGGGGCCGGGGAGGGCCAGTACTTC. Its translation: CASSLGAGEGQYF.

This chain links TRBV11-2 with TRBJ1-1; TRBD1 aligns across 8 bases. Germline trimming cut 8 bases from V and 4 bases from J; bases unmatched to any gene: 12. CDR1 SGHAT and CDR2 FQNNGV come from the germline V gene. The CDR3 sequence is 15 residues long. CDR3: CASGRLRQGTTEAFF. The CDR3, as DNA: TGTGCCAGCGGACGTTTAAGACAGGGGACCACTGAAGCTTTCTTT.

The V call is TRBV7-3, the J call TRBJ2-2; 8 nucleotides line up with TRBD2. The CDR3 contains 21 residues. Germline loops: CDR1 SGHTA, CDR2 FQGTGA. V lost 2 bases and J lost 3; bases outside the gene matches: 20. CDR3 DNA sequence: TGTGCCAGCAGCTTATTCCCGTATAGAAGCGGGAGTCGGTTCGACACCGGGGAGCTGTTTTTT. Residues: CASSLFPYRSGSRFDTGELFF.

V is TRBV19 and J is TRBJ1-2; TRBD1 might be the D (5 bases). The CDR3 has 13 amino acids. Germline values: CDR1 LNHDA, CDR2 SQIVND (reference sequence). The germline V and J ends were trimmed by 3 bases and 8 bases, with 13 bases remaining between them. The CDR3 nucleotides read TGTGCCAGTAGTATCCCCGGGACGGCGGGCTACACCTTC. Its translation: CASSIPGTAGYTF.

The chain has TRBV6-6 and TRBJ1-5, with 9 bases fitting TRBD1. J gave up 2 bases and V 10 bases, and 9 bases lay outside the gene matches. CDR1 and CDR2 from the germline V gene are MNHNY and SVGAGI (reference sequence). The length of the CDR3 is 15 residues. CDR3 protein: CATSQGAVRNQPQHF. CDR3 DNA: TGTGCCACCTCACAGGGGGCTGTTCGCAATCAGCCCCAGCATTTT.

DNA of the CDR3: TGTGCCAGCAGTCCCCCCCCTGGGAGGTACACAGATACGCAGTATTTT. Its protein product is CASSPPPGRYTDTQYF. The rearrangement links TRBV28 to TRBJ2-3, with D possibly matching TRBD2 (6 bases). There are 16 residues in the CDR3. Germline CDR1 is MDHEN and CDR2 is SYDVKM. V lost 5 bases, J lost 2 bases, and 17 bases lay in between.

The chain has TRBV28 and TRBJ1-1; the D is unclear. The V end lost 4 bases, the J end lost 9 bases, and 15 bases lay between the germline ends. Per the germline V gene, CDR1 is MDHEN and CDR2 is SYDVKM. The CDR3 extends over 13 amino acids. In DNA form, the CDR3 reads TGTGCCAGCAGTTCGGGCGCAGGCCCGAAAGCTTTCTTT. This encodes CASSSGAGPKAFF.

In this sample, this clone turned up many times. The chain joins TRBV4-1 to TRBJ1-5, with D uncertain. Germline V CDR1 and CDR2: MGHRA, YSYEKL. Trimming cost V 3 bases and J 9 bases, with 12 bases left between them. The CDR3 spans 13 residues. CDR3 loop: CASSQTGVGPQHF. Written as DNA, the CDR3 is TGCGCCAGCAGCCAGACCGGAGTGGGGCCCCAGCATTTT.

The rearrangement joins TRBV18 to TRBJ1-2; 10 bases fit TRBD1. Germline CDR1 and CDR2: KGHSH and LQKENI. CDR3 size: 15 residues. V shed 6 bases, J shed 4 bases, and the junction held 8 bases outside the gene matches. CDR3 DNA sequence: TGTGCCAGCTCCTCGACAGGGGGCGAAGGCTATGGCTACACCTTC. Protein product: CASSSTGGEGYGYTF.

V and J are TRBV7-8 and TRBJ1-2; D unresolved. V was trimmed by 2 bases and J by 0 bases, leaving 7 bases between them. The CDR3 is 14 amino acids. CDR1 is SGHVS, CDR2 FQNEAQ, per germline. The CDR3 is CASSLTHTNYGYTF. As DNA, the CDR3 is TGTGCCAGCAGCTTAACGCACACTAACTATGGCTACACCTTC.

The chain carries TRBV7-2 and TRBJ2-5; D is possibly TRBD2 (6 bases). Deletions cut 0 bases from V and 4 bases from J, with 12 bases between. Looked up from germline, CDR1 is SGHTA and CDR2 is FQGNSA. This CDR3 contains 15 residues. The CDR3 DNA follows: TGTGCCAGCAGCTTAGCAGCGGGTTCCACAGAGACCCAGTACTTC. It translates to CASSLAAGSTETQYF.

Concerning this clone itself: This same CDR3 is encoded by further DNA sequences in the sample. The V gene is TRBV15, the J gene TRBJ2-1; 10 nucleotides align to TRBD1. V lost 5 bases and J lost 4; bases outside the gene matches: 2. The CDR3 is 14 amino acids. CDR1 is LNHNV and CDR2 is YYDKDF in the germline V gene (reference sequence). Written as DNA, the CDR3 is TGTGCCACCAGCCTGGGACAGGGGTACAATGAGCAGTTCTTC. This sequence encodes CATSLGQGYNEQFF.

The gene calls are TRBV9 and TRBJ2-1, with 9 bases matching TRBD1. CDR3 length: 19 residues. The germline gives CDR1 SGDLS, CDR2 YYNGEE. V lost 4 bases, J lost 0 bases, and 14 bases stayed unmatched. The CDR3 nucleotides read TGTGCCAGCAGCAACCCGAAAGGGGGGACAGGGCGCTCCTACAATGAGCAGTTCTTC. It is translated as CASSNPKGGTGRSYNEQFF.

This clone was found once. The chain uses TRBV4-1 and TRBJ2-7, with 8 nucleotides matching TRBD1. CDR1 and CDR2 (germline): MGHRA, YSYEKL. J lost 5 bases, V lost 4 bases, and 7 bases had no gene match. The CDR3 covers 14 residues. The CDR3 is CASSPGQGLNEQYF. The CDR3, as DNA: TGCGCCAGCAGCCCAGGACAGGGACTCAACGAGCAGTACTTC.

The chain combines TRBV5-1 with TRBJ2-2; possibly TRBD2 for D (6 bases). This CDR3 contains 15 residues. V shed 2 bases and J shed 2 bases, with 10 bases lying between them. Germline CDR1 is SGHRS and CDR2 is YFSETQ. CDR3 protein: CASSLGEVNTGELFF. The CDR3, as DNA: TGCGCCAGCAGCTTAGGGGAGGTAAACACCGGGGAGCTGTTTTTT.

The V call is TRBV4-3, the J call TRBJ2-3; the D gene could be TRBD1 or TRBD2 (5 bases each). The CDR3 is made up of 15 amino acids. Germline V gene lookup returns CDR1 LGHNA and CDR2 YSLEER. V was clipped by 2 bases and J by 4 bases, with 13 bases between them. The CDR3 protein is CASSQNPGSADTQYF. CDR3 bases: TGCGCCAGCAGCCAAAACCCAGGGAGTGCAGATACGCAGTATTTT.

V gene TRBV19 combines with J gene TRBJ1-2; D not resolved. Trimming removed 3 bases from V and 4 bases from J, with 12 bases in between. CDR3 size: 14 residues. Germline assignment: CDR1 LNHDA and CDR2 SQIVND (reference sequence). The CDR3 coding sequence is TGTGCCAGTAGTATGGCCCCAAAGGGCTATGGCTACACCTTC. This sequence encodes CASSMAPKGYGYTF.

The rearrangement uses TRBV6-1 and TRBJ2-7; D may be TRBD1 (5 bases). The V end was cut by 8 bases, the J end by 5 bases, with 10 bases between. Germline CDR1 is MNHNS and CDR2 is SASEGT. This CDR3 is built from 11 residues. The DNA for the CDR3 is TGTGCCAGCCAGGGCCGGAACGAGCAGTACTTC. Amino acids: CASQGRNEQYF.

CDR3 DNA sequence: TGCGCCAGCGCCCTGGGTCGGGGAGACACTGAAGCTTTCTTT. Protein: CASALGRGDTEAFF. V usage is TRBV5-1 and J usage is TRBJ1-1; D gene uncertain. This CDR3 is built from 14 residues. Germline CDR1 is SGHRS and CDR2 is YFSETQ. V lost 7 bases to trimming and J lost 3 bases, with 16 bases between them. Full variable domain (outside the CDR3, taken from reference TRBV5-1 and TRBJ1-1): KAGVTQTPRYLIKTRGQQVTLSCSPISGHRSVSWYQQTPGQGLQFLFEYFSETQRNKGNFPGRFSGRQFSNSRSEMNVSTLELGDSALYLCASALGRGDTEAFFGQGTRLTVV.

This chain joins TRBV30 and TRBJ2-1; 10 bases align to TRBD2. Germline CDR1 and CDR2: GTSNPN and SVGIG (reference sequence). The J segment lost 6 bases and the V segment lost 0 bases, leaving 5 bases of the junction unmatched. This CDR3 contains 15 residues. CDR3 sequence reads: CAWSVYSGRLNEQFF. CDR3 nucleotide sequence: TGTGCCTGGAGTGTTTATAGCGGGAGGCTCAATGAGCAGTTCTTC.

This clone was seen more than once but under ten times. The rearrangement links TRBV6-1 to TRBJ2-5; 7 bases are a match to TRBD1. CDR3 length: 15 residues. Germline CDR1 is MNHNS and CDR2 is SASEGT. V lost 1 base and J lost 5; bases outside the gene matches: 7. CDR3 sequence reads: CASSEGRQGGETQYF. Written as DNA, the CDR3 is TGTGCCAGCAGTGAAGGTCGACAGGGTGGCGAGACCCAGTACTTC.